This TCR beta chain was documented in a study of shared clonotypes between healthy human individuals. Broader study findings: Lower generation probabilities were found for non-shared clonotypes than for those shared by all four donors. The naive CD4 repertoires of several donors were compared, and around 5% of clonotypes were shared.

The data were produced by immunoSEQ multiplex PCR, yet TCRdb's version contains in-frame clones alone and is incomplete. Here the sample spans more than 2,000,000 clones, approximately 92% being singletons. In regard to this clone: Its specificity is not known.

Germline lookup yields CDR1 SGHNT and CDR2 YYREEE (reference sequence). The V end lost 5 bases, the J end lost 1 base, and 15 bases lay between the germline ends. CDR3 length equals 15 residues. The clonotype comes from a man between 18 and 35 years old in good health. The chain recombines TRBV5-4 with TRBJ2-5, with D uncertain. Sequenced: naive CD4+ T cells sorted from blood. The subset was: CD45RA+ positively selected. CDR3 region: CASSYRDSLQETQYF. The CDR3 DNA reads TGTGCCAGCAGTTACCGTGATAGCCTCCAAGAGACCCAGTACTTC.